Shown below are 20 T cell receptor beta chains from a single sample sequenced in a study of shared clonotypes between healthy human individuals. Libraries were prepared by immunoSEQ multiplex PCR; TCRdb keeps only in-frame clonotypes and omits some of them. The top ten hold 0.13% of the sample, which has about 2 million clones, 90% to 95% seen once. Input material: naive CD4+ T cells sorted from blood. Regarding subset: CD45RA+ positively selected. The receptors derive from a man between 18 and 35 years old in good health.

Concerning this clone: The sample has other DNA sequences that encode this CDR3 too. This chain links TRBV6-6 with TRBJ1-1; TRBD1 might be the D (6 bases). Trimming left V 0 bases short and J 0 bases short, with 8 bases between. The CDR3 spans 15 residues. Per germline, CDR1 MNHNY and CDR2 SVGAGI (reference sequence). The CDR3 region is CASSYSGGMNTEAFF. The CDR3 region has the DNA TGTGCCAGCAGTTACTCGGGGGGCATGAACACTGAAGCTTTCTTT.

The chain is built from TRBV4-1 and TRBJ2-5; tentative D call: TRBD2 (6 bases). V was shortened by 0 bases and J by 1 base, with 12 bases between the two germline ends. Germline V lookup: CDR1 MGHRA, CDR2 YSYEKL. The CDR3 is 16 residues long. The CDR3: CASSQDWRGGQETQYF. CDR3 bases: TGCGCCAGCAGCCAAGATTGGCGGGGAGGCCAAGAGACCCAGTACTTC.

The CDR3 reads CASSSAGVNIQYF. CDR3 sequence (DNA): TGTGCCAGCAGCTCCGCAGGGGTGAACATTCAGTACTTC. J is TRBJ2-4 and V is TRBV5-6, with a tentative D call TRBD1 (6 bases). Trimming took 3 bases from V and 7 from J, leaving 11 bases between them. From germline, CDR1 is SGHDT and CDR2 YYEEEE. CDR3 length equals 13 residues. Complete variable domain (other parts from reference TRBV5-6 and TRBJ2-4): DAGVTQSPTHLIKTRGQQVTLRCSPKSGHDTVSWYQQALGQGPQFIFQYYEEEERQRGNFPDRFSGHQFPNYSSELNVNALLLGDSALYLCASSSAGVNIQYFGAGTRLSVL.

Worth noting for this clone: At the DNA level, this CDR3 is encoded by other sequences in the same sample as well. The chain employs TRBV18 and TRBJ2-7, with D unclear. The CDR3 extends over 14 amino acids. Germline V lookup: CDR1 KGHSH, CDR2 LQKENI. V lost 3 bases and J 2 bases, leaving 11 bases between the germline ends. CDR3 sequence reads: CASSPQDGTYEQYF. CDR3 DNA: TGTGCCAGCTCACCTCAGGACGGAACCTACGAGCAGTACTTC.

The chain links TRBV11-2 to TRBJ1-2; TRBD1 might be the D (5 bases). This CDR3 is 15 amino acids long. Trimming removed 6 bases from V and 6 bases from J, with 20 bases in between. Per germline, CDR1 SGHAT and CDR2 FQNNGV. CDR3 sequence reads: CASRPPGRGEDGYTF. CDR3 DNA sequence: TGTGCCAGCAGGCCTCCGGGACGCGGGGAGGATGGCTACACCTTC. Combining the CDR3 with reference TRBV11-2 and TRBJ1-2 gives the whole variable domain EAGVAQSPRYKIIEKRQSVAFWCNPISGHATLYWYQQILGQGPKLLIQFQNNGVVDDSQLPKDRFSAERLKGVDSTLKIQPAKLEDSAVYLCASRPPGRGEDGYTFGSGTRLTVV.

The chain couples TRBV10-3 to TRBJ2-1, with D possibly TRBD2 on 6 matching bases. The germline gives CDR1 ENHRY, CDR2 SYGVKD. The CDR3 has 15 amino acids. Trimming took 2 bases from V and 5 from J, leaving 13 bases between them. The chain's CDR3 is CAISERGYQHNEQFF. The CDR3 bases are TGTGCCATCAGTGAGCGGGGGTACCAGCACAATGAGCAGTTCTTC.

The V gene is TRBV5-6, the J gene TRBJ2-5; tentative D call: TRBD1 (5 bases). The CDR3 spans 16 residues. CDR1 is SGHDT and CDR2 is YYEEEE in the germline V gene. Trimming took 0 bases from V and 5 from J, leaving 17 bases between them. CDR3: CASSLAFREGWETQYF. DNA of the CDR3: TGTGCCAGCAGCTTGGCTTTCAGGGAAGGTTGGGAGACCCAGTACTTC.

This chain links TRBV6-6 with TRBJ2-7, with D unresolved. Germline V lookup: CDR1 MNHNY, CDR2 SVGAGI (reference sequence). The CDR3 covers 12 residues. The V and J ends lost 6 bases and 5 bases respectively, with 11 bases between them. CDR3 sequence reads: CASSRSGDEQYF. The CDR3 DNA is TGTGCCAGCAGCCGTAGTGGGGACGAGCAGTACTTC.

This chain joins TRBV6-6 and TRBJ2-7; 11 positions agree with TRBD2. V was clipped by 7 bases and J by 6 bases; unmatched bases: 8. Per germline, CDR1 MNHNY and CDR2 SVGAGI (reference sequence). The CDR3 contains 14 residues. CDR3 region: CASTQLAGVREQYF. The DNA of the CDR3 is TGTGCCAGCACTCAACTAGCGGGAGTTCGCGAGCAGTACTTC.

V usage is TRBV7-9 and J usage is TRBJ1-1; D gene unclear. CDR1 SEHNR and CDR2 FQNEAQ come from the germline V gene (reference sequence). Trimming shortened V by 1 base and J by 4 bases, and 16 bases separated the two germline ends. The CDR3 runs 16 residues. This chain's CDR3 is CASSLVRGFLATEAFF. The CDR3 DNA sequence: TGTGCCAGCAGCTTAGTTCGGGGATTTTTGGCCACTGAAGCTTTCTTT.

This chain links TRBV27 with TRBJ2-7; no reliable D call. The germline V gene encodes CDR1 MNHEY and CDR2 SMNVEV (reference sequence). V gave up 6 bases and J gave up 3 bases, with 9 bases separating them. The CDR3 is 12 residues long. For the CDR3, the DNA is TGTGCCAGCAGGGACCCCTACTACGAGCAGTACTTC. Its translation: CASRDPYYEQYF.

This chain connects TRBV6-4 to TRBJ2-7, with D unclear. The germline gives CDR1 MRHNA, CDR2 SNTAGT. CDR3 length: 13 amino acids. V lost 7 bases and J lost 3, with 13 bases in between. The CDR3 protein is CASNFGLLYEQYF. CDR3 sequence (DNA): TGTGCCAGCAACTTCGGCCTCCTCTACGAGCAGTACTTC.

The chain has TRBV10-2 and TRBJ1-1, with D uncertain. CDR1 is WSHSY and CDR2 is SAAADI in the germline V gene. CDR3 size: 13 residues. Trimming pared 4 bases from V and 8 bases from J, leaving 14 bases between. For the CDR3, the DNA is TGCGCCAGCAGTGTCCAGGTAGCGGCCGAAGCTTTCTTT. Protein sequence: CASSVQVAAEAFF.

This sequence joins TRBV7-6 and TRBJ2-1; 8 bases match TRBD1. This CDR3 has 15 residues. Trimming removed 2 bases from V and 9 bases from J; junction bases left unmatched: 9. The V gene's germline CDR1 is SGHVS and CDR2 FNYEAQ. CDR3 coding DNA: TGTGCCAGCAGCTTAACCGGACAGGGACTCAGTGAGCAGTTCTTC. Translation gives CASSLTGQGLSEQFF.

Notes on this clone: The identical CDR3 is also encoded by other nucleotide sequences in the sample. V usage is TRBV6-1 and J usage is TRBJ2-1; 10 nucleotides line up with TRBD1. J lost 4 bases, V lost 9 bases, and 6 bases had no gene match. The CDR3 is 14 amino acids. Germline values: CDR1 MNHNS, CDR2 SASEGT. The CDR3, as DNA: TGTGCCAGTAGACCGGGACAGGGGTACAATGAGCAGTTCTTC. Translation gives CASRPGQGYNEQFF.

The gene calls are TRBV6-5 and TRBJ2-7, with TRBD1 matching over 9 bases. V shed 2 bases and J 5 bases; nucleotides not matched to a gene: 4. Germline CDR1 MNHEY, CDR2 SVGAGI. The CDR3 length is 14 residues. CDR3 coding DNA: TGTGCCAGCAGTTACCCGGGACAGGGCGACGAGCAGTACTTC. Its protein product is CASSYPGQGDEQYF.

This chain joins TRBV5-1 and TRBJ2-3; 9 bases map to TRBD2. Losses at the gene ends were 2 bases for V and 5 bases for J; bases not matched to a gene: 3. The germline CDR1 and CDR2 sequences are SGHRS and YFSETQ. The CDR3 contains 14 residues. The CDR3 protein is CASSFSGSGDTQYF. In DNA, the CDR3 is TGCGCCAGCAGCTTTAGCGGGAGCGGAGATACGCAGTATTTT. The full variable domain, rest sourced from reference TRBV5-1 and TRBJ2-3, is KAGVTQTPRYLIKTRGQQVTLSCSPISGHRSVSWYQQTPGQGLQFLFEYFSETQRNKGNFPGRFSGRQFSNSRSEMNVSTLELGDSALYLCASSFSGSGDTQYFGPGTRLTVL.

The chain combines TRBV28 with TRBJ1-5; TRBD1 aligns across 7 bases. CDR1 and CDR2 from the germline V gene are MDHEN and SYDVKM. After removal of 6 bases from V and 4 bases from J, the junction contained 3 bases not matched to a gene. The CDR3 is 13 amino acids. The CDR3 spells CASRPTGNQPQHF. Written as DNA, the CDR3 is TGTGCCAGCAGACCGACAGGGAATCAGCCCCAGCATTTT.

This clone is a singleton in its sample. The rearrangement joins TRBV5-6 to TRBJ2-1; 12 nucleotides match TRBD2. The V gene's germline CDR1 is SGHDT and CDR2 YYEEEE. The J segment lost 8 bases and the V segment lost 4 bases, leaving 7 bases of the junction unmatched. The CDR3 sequence is 15 residues long. The CDR3 bases are TGTGCCAGCAGCCAGCTAGCGGGAGGGCGACATGAGCAGTTCTTC. It codes for CASSQLAGGRHEQFF.

This chain joins TRBV30 and TRBJ1-2; D gene uncertain. Trimming removed 6 bases from V and 5 bases from J, with 7 bases in between. CDR3 length equals 10 residues. The germline V gene encodes CDR1 GTSNPN and CDR2 SVGIG (reference sequence). CDR3 nucleotide sequence: TGTGCCTGCACAACATATGGCTACACCTTC. This gives the protein CACTTYGYTF.